Given below is one TCR beta chain in context. Its target antigen remains unknown. Base-call qualities are not available, and no considerably larger clone is one nucleotide away. This sample is part of a study of cytomegalovirus exposure and HLA in healthy donors (dated by TCRdb to between 2016 and 2019). With respect to the entire study: According to a later analysis, the roughly 120 validation repertoires were produced on the same platform as the approximately 610 repertoires of the first cohort. To predict cytomegalovirus infection status, the study brought together high-throughput TCR immunosequencing, statistical association of individual TCRs with disease status, and machine learning. The study was designed to test whether signatures of past pathogen exposure could be identified by cataloging public T cell receptors. Besides the first cohort of around 670 subjects, a separate validation cohort made up of 120 or so different subjects was used.

The research as a whole found: A few of the identified cytomegalovirus-associated TCR beta chains were confirmed in vitro to be specific for cytomegalovirus antigens. The authors suggested that the approach could potentially be generalized to other disease states and immunological phenotypes. The study listed around 160 TCR beta chains as associated with cytomegalovirus. A later analysis lacked HLA typing for the validation cohort, so it scored co-occurrence in that cohort across all 110 or so repertoires. A later analysis found that TCRs clustered in the first cohort also tended to co-occur in the roughly 120 validation repertoires, with 94% of cluster scores above 0. Across donors, most TCR sequences were observed very rarely, whereas some public TCRs were present in many individuals. In both the original and validation cohorts, the classifier was reported to diagnose cytomegalovirus status with high specificity and sensitivity.

There are 14 amino acids in the CDR3, from cysteine to phenylalanine inclusive. The read is trimmed to its CDR3 DNA, 42 bases read in frame from base 1. Trimming at the junction amounts to 5 bases on V and 5 bases on J, and the germline ends lie 16 bases apart. Sequences GTSNPN (CDR1) and SVGIG (CDR2) are obtained from the germline V gene (reference sequence). Separate from the roughly 650-subject first cohort, the validation cohort of over 90 subjects was the group to which the donors belonged. The library came from the immunoSEQ multiplex PCR assay. In the authors' own workflow: A statistical classification framework was developed to diagnose cytomegalovirus status using the catalog of TCR beta chain sequences. Not all clones reach the TCRdb copy of this immuneACCESS table, which keeps in-frame sequences only. Checked studies attribute under half of the gap to unresolved V genes and leave the rest unexplained. D and trimming come from the DNA, and the V and J calls and clone size come from that table. The sample table holds 120,000 to 150,000 clones, of which around 86% were seen once. Just over 8.5% of the sample is held by the ten biggest clonotypes.

The V and J segments used are TRBV30 and TRBJ2-1, and TRBD2 may be the D gene, going by 5 matching bases. What was sequenced was PBMCs. This receptor was obtained from a man in his late teens or twenties in good health and CMV-seropositive. The CDR3 sequence is CAWDTGGRHNEQFF. The DNA is TGTGCCTGGGACACCGGCGGGCGACACAATGAGCAGTTCTTC.